The 2 T cell receptor beta chains given below trace back to one sample, sequenced in a study of blood T cell repertoires in COVID-19. The method was immunoSEQ multiplex PCR; TCRdb's version includes in-frame clones alone and lacks a portion of them. Among 200,000 or so clones, 70% to 90% were seen once, and the ten largest hold 2.1%. The sample was peripheral blood. The origin of the receptors is a man in his 70s with active or convalescent COVID-19.

V is TRBV5-5 and J is TRBJ2-7; 8 nucleotides match TRBD2. V lost 1 base and J lost 0; bases outside the gene matches: 6. The CDR3 spans 16 residues. CDR1 SGHKS and CDR2 YYEKEE come from the germline V gene (reference sequence). The CDR3 is CASSLRGGAGSYEQYF. The CDR3 DNA follows: TGTGCCAGCAGCTTGCGGGGGGGGGCCGGCTCCTACGAGCAGTACTTC.

V gene TRBV6-2 or TRBV6-3 combines with J gene TRBJ2-5; 13 bases line up with TRBD2. V was clipped by 5 bases and J by 5 bases; unmatched bases: 8. Germline CDR1 MNHEY, CDR2 SVGEGT. The CDR3 has 16 residues. In DNA form, the CDR3 reads TGTGCCAGCAGTGCCCGACTAGCGGGAGGTCGGGAGACCCAGTACTTC. It codes for CASSARLAGGRETQYF.